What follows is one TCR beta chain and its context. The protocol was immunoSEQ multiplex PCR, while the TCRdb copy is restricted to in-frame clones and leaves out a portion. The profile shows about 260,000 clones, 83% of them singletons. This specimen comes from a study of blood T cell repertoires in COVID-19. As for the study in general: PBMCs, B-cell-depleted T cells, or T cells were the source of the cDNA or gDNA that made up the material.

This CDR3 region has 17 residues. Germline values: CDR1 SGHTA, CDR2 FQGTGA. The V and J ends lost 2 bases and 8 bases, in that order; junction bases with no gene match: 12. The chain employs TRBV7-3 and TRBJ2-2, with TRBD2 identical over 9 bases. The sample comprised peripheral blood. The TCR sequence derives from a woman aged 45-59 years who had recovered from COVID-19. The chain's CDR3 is CASSLSLASGIRGELFF. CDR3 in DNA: TGTGCCAGCAGCTTATCTTTGGCTAGCGGGATCAGGGGGGAGCTGTTTTTT.